This is a list of T cell receptor beta chains from one sample in a study of blood T cell repertoires in COVID-19. Some clones are missing from TCRdb's copy, which holds only in-frame ones; the method was immunoSEQ multiplex PCR. This sample has around 220,000 clones, with roughly 80% found just once. The material sequenced was peripheral blood. The receptors originated from a man aged 25 to 40 with active or convalescent COVID-19. The CDR3 runs from the conserved cysteine through the conserved F or W. The D gene is left open where the match is weak. Rows may omit the clone size; those that give it use once, few, many or a size class.

j_call,v_call,clone_size,d_call,cdr3_aa,cdr3_nt
TRBJ2-1,TRBV28,NA,NA,CASRNRVPLGDEQFF,TGTGCCAGCAGAAACCGGGTCCCCCTCGGCGATGAGCAGTTCTTC
TRBJ1-6,TRBV30,NA,TRBD1,CACLQGANSPLHF,TGTGCCTGCCTTCAGGGGGCTAATTCACCCCTCCACTTT
TRBJ1-1,TRBV7-9,NA,NA,CASSLSHTEAFF,TGTGCCAGCAGCTTGAGCCACACTGAAGCTTTCTTT
TRBJ2-3,TRBV7-2,NA,TRBD1,CASSQEGTGRADTQYF,TGTGCCAGCAGCCAAGAAGGGACAGGGCGGGCCGATACGCAGTATTTT
TRBJ2-7,TRBV5-1,NA,TRBD2,CASSLIRGGASEQYF,TGCGCCAGCAGCTTGATTCGCGGGGGGGCCTCCGAGCAGTACTTC
TRBJ1-2,TRBV19,NA,NA,CASPKGGIRGYTF,TGTGCCAGTCCTAAGGGGGGGATACGGGGCTACACCTTC
TRBJ2-7,TRBV13,few,NA,CASSPRDQGGEQYF,TGTGCCAGCAGCCCCAGGGATCAGGGGGGTGAGCAGTACTTC
TRBJ2-5,TRBV7-6,NA,TRBD2,CASSQGTSGLGTQYF,TGTGCCAGCAGCCAAGGGACTAGCGGCCTGGGGACCCAGTACTTC
TRBJ2-7,TRBV4-2,NA,TRBD1,CASSHGDRVMYEQYF,TGTGCCAGCAGCCACGGGGACAGGGTGATGTACGAGCAGTACTTC
TRBJ1-5,TRBV19,few,NA,CASSIMENQPQHF,TGTGCCAGTAGTATTATGGAGAATCAGCCCCAGCATTTT
TRBJ2-7,TRBV6-5,NA,TRBD2,CASSPRGGSGEQYF,TGTGCCAGCAGTCCTCGGGGGGGAAGTGGCGAGCAGTACTTC
TRBJ2-7,TRBV5-4,NA,NA,CASSLEDKPYEQYF,TGTGCCAGCAGCTTGGAGGACAAGCCTTACGAGCAGTACTTC
TRBJ2-2,TRBV2,NA,TRBD2,CASSRLASRGELFF,TGTGCCAGCAGCCGACTAGCGTCCCGCGGGGAGCTGTTTTTT
TRBJ2-3,TRBV5-1,few,NA,CASSLEGLPEMGTQYF,TGCGCCAGCAGCTTGGAGGGACTTCCCGAGATGGGGACGCAGTATTTT
TRBJ2-3,TRBV9,NA,NA,CASSPASADTQYF,TGTGCCAGCTCCCCCGCTTCGGCAGATACGCAGTATTTT
TRBJ1-5,TRBV30,NA,NA,CAWSGQLGNQPQHF,TGTGCCTGGAGTGGACAGTTGGGCAATCAGCCCCAGCATTTT
TRBJ1-5,TRBV10-3,NA,NA,CAITQAFSNQPQHF,TGTGCCATCACCCAGGCTTTTAGCAATCAGCCCCAGCATTTT
TRBJ2-2,TRBV4-3,once,NA,CASSQGNRAGELFF,TGCGCCAGCAGCCAAGGCAACAGGGCCGGGGAGCTGTTTTTT
TRBJ1-5,TRBV27,few,NA,CASKSQGHLSNQPQHF,TGTGCCAGCAAGTCGCAGGGACATCTTAGCAATCAGCCCCAGCATTTT
TRBJ2-3,TRBV7-2,NA,NA,CASSLDRFRKSTQYF,TGTGCCAGCAGCTTAGATCGGTTCAGGAAAAGTACGCAGTATTTT
TRBJ2-5,TRBV2,NA,NA,CASSNEAPGTQYF,TGTGCCAGCAGTAACGAGGCCCCCGGGACCCAGTACTTC
TRBJ2-1,TRBV3-1/TRBV3-2,NA,NA,CASSHWPSAPYNEQFF,TGTGCCAGCAGCCACTGGCCTAGCGCGCCCTACAATGAGCAGTTCTTC
TRBJ2-3,TRBV15,NA,NA,CATSRVGTSTDTQYF,TGTGCCACCAGCAGGGTCGGGACTAGCACAGATACGCAGTATTTT
TRBJ1-1,TRBV18,NA,TRBD1,CASSRDRDTEAFF,TGTGCCAGCTCGAGGGACAGGGACACTGAAGCTTTCTTT
TRBJ2-6,TRBV30,NA,TRBD1,CAWSRDRGSGANVLTF,TGTGCCTGGAGCCGGGACAGGGGGTCCGGGGCCAACGTCCTGACTTTC
TRBJ1-3,TRBV4-1,NA,NA,CASSPGTGSGNTIYF,TGCGCCAGCAGCCCAGGTACAGGGTCTGGAAACACCATATATTTT
TRBJ2-3,TRBV30,NA,TRBD2,CAWSVRRTSGVTDTQYF,TGTGCCTGGAGTGTACGGCGGACTAGCGGGGTCACAGATACGCAGTATTTT
TRBJ1-4,TRBV18,NA,NA,CASSGTGQTNEKLFF,TGTGCCAGCTCCGGCACAGGGCAAACTAATGAAAAACTGTTTTTT
TRBJ2-1,TRBV10-1,NA,TRBD1,CASTPGQGREQFF,TGCGCCAGCACCCCGGGACAGGGTCGTGAGCAGTTCTTC
TRBJ1-2,TRBV6-5,NA,NA,CASLGTANYGYTF,TGTGCCAGCCTGGGCACCGCTAACTATGGCTACACCTTC
TRBJ2-1,TRBV19,NA,TRBD2,CASSTDSGGNNNEQFF,TGTGCCAGTAGTACCGATAGCGGGGGAAACAACAATGAGCAGTTCTTC
TRBJ1-2,TRBV6-2/TRBV6-3,NA,NA,CASSYLYGYTF,TGTGCCAGCAGTTACCTCTATGGCTACACCTTC
TRBJ1-3,TRBV13,once,NA,CASSRGGGNTIYF,TGTGCCAGCTCAAGGGGCGGTGGAAACACCATATATTTT
TRBJ1-3,TRBV12-3/TRBV12-4,NA,NA,CASREAGNTIYF,TGTGCCAGCAGGGAGGCTGGAAACACCATATATTTT
TRBJ2-3,TRBV4-2,NA,NA,CASSREGGEQTDTQYF,TGTGCCAGCAGCCGAGAAGGAGGGGAGCAAACAGATACGCAGTATTTT
TRBJ2-3,TRBV5-5,NA,TRBD1,CASSPEGQSTDTQYF,TGTGCCAGCAGCCCCGAGGGACAGAGCACAGATACGCAGTATTTT
TRBJ2-3,TRBV24-1,NA,NA,CATSDAAGTGPPDTQYF,TGTGCCACCAGTGATGCTGCCGGGACTGGTCCCCCAGATACGCAGTATTTT
TRBJ1-5,TRBV15,NA,NA,CATSSYGMDNQPQHF,TGTGCCACCAGCAGTTACGGGATGGACAATCAGCCCCAGCATTTT
TRBJ2-2,TRBV4-3,NA,NA,CASSQVNFRNTGELFF,TGCGCCAGCAGCCAAGTAAATTTCAGAAACACCGGGGAGCTGTTTTTT
TRBJ1-1,TRBV18,NA,NA,CASSPDSYTEAFF,TGTGCCAGCTCACCAGACAGCTACACTGAAGCTTTCTTT
TRBJ1-3,TRBV7-2,NA,NA,CASSQAGGPGNTIYF,TGTGCCAGCAGCCAAGCCGGGGGGCCCGGAAACACCATATATTTT
TRBJ2-7,TRBV28,few,NA,CASTKTKPLEQYF,TGTGCCAGCACCAAGACTAAGCCCCTCGAGCAGTACTTC